Listed here is a single T cell receptor beta chain. The antigen is unknown. These data originate in a study of T cell repertoires in cytomegalovirus infection. Germline CDR1 and CDR2: MNHEY and SMNVEV (reference sequence). This CDR3 is 14 amino acids long. Trimming left V 5 bases short and J 8 bases short, with 15 bases between. Each CDR3 protein gets one entry after TCRdb re-called the reads with MiXCR. This sample carries some 920,000 distinct CDR3 sequences, around 32% of them seen once, and the ten largest clones take more than 13%. V and J are TRBV27 and TRBJ1-4; possible D gene TRBD1, 6 bases. Sequences were derived from cultured CD8+ T cells from PBMCs, sampled from culture after CMV antigen stimulation. This clonotype was sampled from a human donor in good health (CMV status not recorded). Some clones in this sample may be carry-over from other donors' samples. The CDR3 DNA reads TGTGCCAGCAGTATTACAGGGTGGGCCGAAAAACTGTTTTTT. This gives the protein CASSITGWAEKLFF. Drawing the rest from reference TRBV27 and TRBJ1-4, the complete variable domain is EAQVTQNPRYLITVTGKKLTVTCSQNMNHEYMSWYRQDPGLGLRQIYYSMNVEVTDKGDVPEGYKVSRKEKRNFPLILESPSPNQTSLYFCASSITGWAEKLFFGSGTQLSVL.